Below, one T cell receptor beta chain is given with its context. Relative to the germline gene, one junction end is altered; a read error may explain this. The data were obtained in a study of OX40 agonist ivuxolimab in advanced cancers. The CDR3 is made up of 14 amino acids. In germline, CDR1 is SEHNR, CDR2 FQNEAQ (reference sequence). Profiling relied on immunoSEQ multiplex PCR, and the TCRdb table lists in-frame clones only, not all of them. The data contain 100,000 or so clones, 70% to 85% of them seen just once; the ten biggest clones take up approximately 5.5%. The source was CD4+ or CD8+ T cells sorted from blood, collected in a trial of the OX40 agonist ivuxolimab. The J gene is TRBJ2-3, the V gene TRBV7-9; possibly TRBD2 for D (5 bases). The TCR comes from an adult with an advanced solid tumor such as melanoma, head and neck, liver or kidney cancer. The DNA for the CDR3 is TGTGCCAGCACCTTACCCGGGGGCACAGATACGCAGTATTTT. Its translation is CASTLPGGTDTQYF.